This TCR beta chain comes out of a study of blood T cell repertoires in COVID-19. The CDR3 is 12 amino acids. V lost 8 bases and J lost 7; bases outside the gene matches: 7. Germline V gene sequence: CDR1 MNHEY, CDR2 SMNVEV (reference sequence). A few counts support this clone. The protocol was immunoSEQ multiplex PCR, while the TCRdb copy is restricted to in-frame clones and leaves out a portion. This table has about 350,000 clones, approximately 87% appearing once. The clonotype was recovered from a young woman who had recovered from COVID-19. V and J are TRBV27 and TRBJ1-2; 7 nucleotides align to TRBD1. The material sequenced was PBMCs or T cells enriched from blood (not recorded which). CDR3 amino acids: CASGTGVSGYTF. In DNA, the CDR3 is TGTGCCAGCGGAACAGGGGTTTCTGGCTACACCTTC.